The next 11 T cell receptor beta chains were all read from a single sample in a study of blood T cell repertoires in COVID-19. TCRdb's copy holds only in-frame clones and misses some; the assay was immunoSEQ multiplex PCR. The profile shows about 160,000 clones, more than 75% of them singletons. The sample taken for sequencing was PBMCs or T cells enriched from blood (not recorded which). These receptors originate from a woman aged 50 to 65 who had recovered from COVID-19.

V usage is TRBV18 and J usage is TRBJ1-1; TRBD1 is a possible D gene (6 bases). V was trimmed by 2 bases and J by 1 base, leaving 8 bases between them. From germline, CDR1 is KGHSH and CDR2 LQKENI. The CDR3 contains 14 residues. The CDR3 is CASSPVRGNTEAFF. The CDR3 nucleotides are TGTGCCAGCTCACCAGTCAGGGGGAACACTGAAGCTTTCTTT.

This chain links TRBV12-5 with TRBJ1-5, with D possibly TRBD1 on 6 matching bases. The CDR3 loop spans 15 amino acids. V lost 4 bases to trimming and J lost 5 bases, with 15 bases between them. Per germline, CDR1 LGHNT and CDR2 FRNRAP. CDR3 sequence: CASGWNGDTHQPQHF. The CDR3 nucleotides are TGTGCTAGTGGTTGGAATGGGGACACCCATCAGCCCCAGCATTTT.

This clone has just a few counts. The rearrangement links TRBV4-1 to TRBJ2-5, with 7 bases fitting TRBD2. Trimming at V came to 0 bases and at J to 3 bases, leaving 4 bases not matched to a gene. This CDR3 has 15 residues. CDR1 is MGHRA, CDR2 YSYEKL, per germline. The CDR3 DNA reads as TGCGCCAGCAGCCAAGATCAGGCGGGGGAAGAGACCCAGTACTTC. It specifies CASSQDQAGEETQYF.

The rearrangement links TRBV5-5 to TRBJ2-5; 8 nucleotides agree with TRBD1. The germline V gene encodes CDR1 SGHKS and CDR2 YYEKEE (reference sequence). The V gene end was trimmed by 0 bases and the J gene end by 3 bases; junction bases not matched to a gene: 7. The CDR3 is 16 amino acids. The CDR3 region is CASSLGTGTGKETQYF. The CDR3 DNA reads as TGTGCCAGCAGCTTGGGGACAGGGACGGGGAAAGAGACCCAGTACTTC.

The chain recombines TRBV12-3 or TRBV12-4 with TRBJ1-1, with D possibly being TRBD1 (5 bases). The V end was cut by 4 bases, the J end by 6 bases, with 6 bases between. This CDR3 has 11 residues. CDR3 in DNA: TGTGCCAGCAGTTACAGGTCTGAAGCTTTCTTT. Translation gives CASSYRSEAFF.

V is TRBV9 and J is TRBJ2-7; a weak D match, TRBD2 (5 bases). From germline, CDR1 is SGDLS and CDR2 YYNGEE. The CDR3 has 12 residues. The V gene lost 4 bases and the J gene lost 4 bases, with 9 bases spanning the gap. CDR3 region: CASSSSGYEQYF. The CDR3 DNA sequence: TGTGCCAGCAGCTCATCGGGGTACGAGCAGTACTTC.

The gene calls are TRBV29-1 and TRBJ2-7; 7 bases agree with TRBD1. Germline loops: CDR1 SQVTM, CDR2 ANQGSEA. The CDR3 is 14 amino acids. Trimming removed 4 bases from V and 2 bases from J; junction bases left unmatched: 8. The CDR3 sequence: CSVAWTGTPYEQYF. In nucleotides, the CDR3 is TGCAGCGTTGCCTGGACAGGCACCCCCTACGAGCAGTACTTC.

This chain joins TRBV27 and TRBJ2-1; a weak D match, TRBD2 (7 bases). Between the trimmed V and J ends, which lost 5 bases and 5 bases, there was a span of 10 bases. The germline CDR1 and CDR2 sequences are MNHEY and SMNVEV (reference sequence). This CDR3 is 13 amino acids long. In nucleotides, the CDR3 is TGTGCCAGCAGTGGGGGGGGCCACAATGAGCAGTTCTTC. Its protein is CASSGGGHNEQFF.

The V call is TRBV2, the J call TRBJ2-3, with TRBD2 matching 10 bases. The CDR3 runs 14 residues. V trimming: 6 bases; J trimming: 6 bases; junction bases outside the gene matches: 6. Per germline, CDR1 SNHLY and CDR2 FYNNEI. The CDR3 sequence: CASRGLAVGDTQYF. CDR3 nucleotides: TGTGCCAGCAGAGGACTAGCGGTCGGGGATACGCAGTATTTT.

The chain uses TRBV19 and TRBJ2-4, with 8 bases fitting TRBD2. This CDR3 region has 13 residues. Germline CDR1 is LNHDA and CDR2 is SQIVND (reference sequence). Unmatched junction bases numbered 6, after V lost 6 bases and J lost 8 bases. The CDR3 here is CASSGGAFDIQYF. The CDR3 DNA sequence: TGTGCCAGTAGCGGGGGGGCGTTTGACATTCAGTACTTC.

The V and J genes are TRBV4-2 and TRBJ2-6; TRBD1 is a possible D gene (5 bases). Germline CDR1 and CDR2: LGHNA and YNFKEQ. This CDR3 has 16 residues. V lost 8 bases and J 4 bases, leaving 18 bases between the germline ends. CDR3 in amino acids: CASSRQPLGGANVLTF. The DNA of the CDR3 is TGTGCCAGCTCGAGACAGCCTCTGGGGGGGGCCAACGTCCTGACTTTC.